This entry lists 22 T cell receptor beta chains sequenced from one sample in a study of blood T cell repertoires in COVID-19. Only in-frame clones appear in the TCRdb table, and some are missing; sequencing was by immunoSEQ multiplex PCR. The sample contains about 200,000 clones, about 88% of which appear only once. The material sequenced was peripheral blood. The receptor set was obtained from a middle-aged man with COVID-19, enrolled during active disease.

Only a few counts were recorded for this clone. Other DNA sequences in the same sample also yield this CDR3. V usage is TRBV19 and J usage is TRBJ1-5; D remains ambiguous. V lost 5 bases to trimming and J lost 4 bases, with 12 bases between them. This CDR3 spans 14 amino acids. CDR1 and CDR2 from the germline V gene are LNHDA and SQIVND (reference sequence). CDR3 in amino acids: CASSGGGGNQPQHF. CDR3 nucleotide sequence: TGTGCCAGTAGTGGTGGAGGAGGGAATCAGCCCCAGCATTTT.

The chain carries TRBV15 and TRBJ1-6, with TRBD1 matching over 9 bases. V shed 3 bases and J 10 bases; nucleotides not matched to a gene: 10. The CDR3 covers 16 residues. Germline CDR1 reads LNHNV; CDR2 reads YYDKDF (reference sequence). The CDR3 reads CATSRRTGTGSSPLHF. The CDR3 DNA reads TGTGCCACCAGCAGGCGTACCGGGACAGGGTCGTCACCCCTCCACTTT.

The rearrangement uses TRBV30 and TRBJ1-4; the D is unclear. The length of the CDR3 is 14 residues. Deletions cut 3 bases from V and 0 bases from J, with 8 bases between. Germline loops: CDR1 GTSNPN, CDR2 SVGIG (reference sequence). The DNA of the CDR3 is TGTGCCTGGAGAACCCAGGCAACTAATGAAAAACTGTTTTTT. It is translated as CAWRTQATNEKLFF.

This clone has just one count. The chain uses TRBV5-1 and TRBJ2-7, with 9 bases aligning to TRBD1. From germline, CDR1 is SGHRS and CDR2 YFSETQ. With V trimmed by 0 bases and J by 2 bases, 9 bases remained unmatched. CDR3 length equals 17 residues. In DNA, the CDR3 is TGCGCCAGCAGCTTGGTGGAGGGACAGGGAACGACCTACGAGCAGTACTTC. Protein: CASSLVEGQGTTYEQYF.

This sequence joins TRBV7-9 and TRBJ2-7; D is undetermined. V dropped 0 bases and J dropped 5 bases, with 5 bases sitting between them. The CDR3 contains 12 residues. Germline V CDR1 and CDR2: SEHNR, FQNEAQ (reference sequence). CDR3 loop: CASSLAYNEQYF. In DNA form, the CDR3 reads TGTGCCAGCAGCTTAGCCTATAACGAGCAGTACTTC.

Concerning this clone: This is likely a read error, given that the CDR3 carries no conserved phenylalanine or tryptophan at its end. No DNA is shown, since the ends of the CDR3 on it are uncertain; the CDR3 is the one TCRdb lists. The chain recombines TRBV2 with TRBJ2-3; the listed D gene, TRBD2, was not tested against the DNA. From germline, CDR1 is SNHLY and CDR2 FYNNEI. The CDR3 contains 12 residues when both ends are counted. CDR3 loop: CASSEGLAGGPL.

The V gene is TRBV18, the J gene TRBJ1-3, with 7 bases fitting TRBD1. V dropped 3 bases and J dropped 0; count of bases not matched to a gene: 5. The CDR3 loop spans 16 amino acids. Germline-derived CDR1 and CDR2 are KGHSH and LQKENI. CDR3 coding DNA: TGTGCCAGCTCACCGGTTGAGGGGGCCTCTGGAAACACCATATATTTT. Amino acids: CASSPVEGASGNTIYF.

The rearrangement joins TRBV6-5 to TRBJ2-6; D is unclear. V shed 8 bases and J shed 4 bases, with 9 bases lying between them. CDR1 is MNHEY and CDR2 is SVGAGI in the germline V gene. The CDR3 is 13 residues long. CDR3 sequence (DNA): TGTGCCAGCTCCATAGAAGGGGCCAACGTCCTGACTTTC. Translating it yields CASSIEGANVLTF.

The chain recombines TRBV6-2 or TRBV6-3 with TRBJ1-1, with 11 bases that match TRBD1. Germline trimming cut 2 bases from V and 5 bases from J; bases unmatched to any gene: 4. CDR3 length: 15 amino acids. The germline CDR1 and CDR2 sequences are MNHEY and SVGEGT. The chain's CDR3 is CASSYRTGGWTEAFF. DNA for the CDR3: TGTGCCAGCAGTTACAGGACAGGGGGCTGGACTGAAGCTTTCTTT.

The genes are TRBV19 and TRBJ1-5; TRBD1 aligns across 9 bases. Germline V gene data show CDR1 as LNHDA and CDR2 as SQIVND (reference sequence). CDR3 length: 14 residues. V shed 6 bases, J shed 6 bases, and the junction held 6 bases outside the gene matches. This chain's CDR3 is CASSNRDRAQPQHF. CDR3 nucleotides: TGTGCCAGTAGCAACCGGGACAGGGCTCAGCCCCAGCATTTT.

The rearrangement joins TRBV5-1 to TRBJ1-5, with 9 bases lining up with TRBD1. The germline gives CDR1 SGHRS, CDR2 YFSETQ. The CDR3 length is 13 residues. With 4 bases clipped from V and 9 bases from J, the junction kept 5 bases outside the gene matches. The CDR3 DNA is TGCGCCAGCAGCGAGGGACAGGGTCGGCCCCAGCATTTT. Its translation is CASSEGQGRPQHF.

The chain carries TRBV5-1 and TRBJ2-1; 8 bases map to TRBD1. CDR1 and CDR2 (germline): SGHRS, YFSETQ. With 3 bases clipped from V and 4 bases from J, the junction kept 6 bases outside the gene matches. The CDR3 length is 15 residues. CDR3 loop: CASSSEGQGYNEQFF. The CDR3 region has the DNA TGCGCCAGCAGCTCGGAAGGACAGGGTTACAATGAGCAGTTCTTC.

The chain recombines TRBV27 with TRBJ2-5; 9 bases match TRBD2. V dropped 3 bases and J dropped 4; count of bases not matched to a gene: 9. Germline V gene data show CDR1 as MNHEY and CDR2 as SMNVEV (reference sequence). This CDR3 is built from 16 residues. The CDR3 here is CASSLGGRALGETQYF. The DNA of the CDR3 is TGTGCCAGCAGTTTGGGCGGGAGGGCCCTCGGAGAGACCCAGTACTTC.

This clone was counted a single time. The V gene is TRBV20-1, the J gene TRBJ1-4, with unresolved D. The CDR3 runs 14 residues. Germline V gene lookup returns CDR1 DFQATT and CDR2 SNEGSKA (reference sequence). V lost 3 bases and J lost 0, with 8 bases in between. Here the CDR3 DNA reads TGCAGTGCTAGTGCGGGAGCAACTAATGAAAAACTGTTTTTT. Translation gives CSASAGATNEKLFF.

The chain recombines TRBV15 with TRBJ2-5; 8 bases are shared with TRBD1. The CDR3 loop spans 13 amino acids. The J segment lost 5 bases and the V segment lost 1 base, leaving 0 bases of the junction unmatched. The germline V gene has CDR1 LNHNV and CDR2 YYDKDF (reference sequence). The CDR3: CATSRGTGETQYF. Here the CDR3 DNA reads TGTGCCACCAGCAGAGGGACAGGGGAGACCCAGTACTTC.

The chain employs TRBV3-1 (or the pseudogene TRBV3-2) and TRBJ2-3; D may be TRBD1 (6 bases). V shed 3 bases and J shed 2 bases, with 12 bases lying between them. The length of the CDR3 is 15 residues. CDR1 and CDR2 (germline): LGHDT, YNNKEL (reference sequence). The CDR3 region is CASSHYRADTDTQYF. DNA for the CDR3: TGTGCCAGCAGCCACTACAGGGCCGACACAGATACGCAGTATTTT.

The V and J genes are TRBV28 and TRBJ2-1; perhaps TRBD1 as D (7 bases). Germline lookup yields CDR1 MDHEN and CDR2 SYDVKM. This CDR3 is built from 14 residues. V was pared by 2 bases and J by 7 bases, with 12 bases between. The CDR3 protein is CASSLTGEVNEQFF. The CDR3, as DNA: TGTGCCAGCAGTTTAACAGGGGAGGTGAATGAGCAGTTCTTC.

The rearrangement joins TRBV2 to TRBJ1-5, with D perhaps matching TRBD1 (6 bases). Germline CDR1 SNHLY, CDR2 FYNNEI. This CDR3 contains 15 residues. V lost 4 bases and J 3 bases, leaving 13 bases between the germline ends. The CDR3 coding sequence is TGTGCCAGCAGTGCTACAGGGCAGAACAATCAGCCCCAGCATTTT. This gives the protein CASSATGQNNQPQHF. Using reference TRBV2 and TRBJ1-5 for the parts outside the CDR3, the full variable domain is EPEVTQTPSHQVTQMGQEVILRCVPISNHLYFYWYRQILGQKVEFLVSFYNNEISEKSEIFDDQFSVERPDGSNFTLKIRSTKLEDSAMYFCASSATGQNNQPQHFGDGTRLSIL.

The rearrangement joins TRBV11-2 to TRBJ2-3; D is possibly TRBD1 (6 bases). V was cut by 2 bases and J by 3 bases, with 9 bases left in between. This CDR3 comprises 14 residues. CDR1 and CDR2 from the germline V gene are SGHAT and FQNNGV. The CDR3 loop reads CASSLRGTTDTQYF. The CDR3 DNA sequence: TGTGCCAGCAGCTTAAGGGGGACGACAGATACGCAGTATTTT.

The rearrangement links TRBV21-1 to TRBJ2-3; the table's D gene call, TRBD1, was not cross checked with the DNA. TRBV21-1 is classified as a pseudogene. The CDR3 sequence is 14 residues long. CDR3 protein: CASSKQDRVDTQYF. The CDR3 DNA sequence: TGTGCCAGCAGCAAACAGGACAGGGTCGATACGCAGTATTTT.

The V gene is TRBV7-2, the J gene TRBJ2-3; D might be TRBD1 (5 bases). The CDR3 is 14 residues long. V was cut by 5 bases and J by 2 bases, with 11 bases left in between. Germline CDR1 is SGHTA and CDR2 is FQGNSA. CDR3 in DNA: TGTGCCAGCAGCCCCCGACAGCTCACAGATACGCAGTATTTT. Translated: CASSPRQLTDTQYF. Full variable domain (missing parts from reference TRBV7-2 and TRBJ2-3): GAGVSQSPSNKVTEKGKDVELRCDPISGHTALYWYRQSLGQGLEFLIYFQGNSAPDKSGLPSDRFSAERTGGSVSTLTIQRTQQEDSAVYLCASSPRQLTDTQYFGPGTRLTVL.

The table lists this clone with a count of one. The chain is built from TRBV19 and TRBJ1-4; D is unresolved. The length of the CDR3 is 15 residues. The germline V gene encodes CDR1 LNHDA and CDR2 SQIVND (reference sequence). V shed 3 bases and J shed 5 bases, with 13 bases lying between them. CDR3 sequence: CASSIMVGINEKLFF. The DNA of the CDR3 is TGTGCCAGTAGTATTATGGTCGGGATAAATGAAAAACTGTTTTTT.